One and the same sample provided the 9 T cell receptor beta chains below, sequenced in a study of shared clonotypes between healthy human individuals. Method: immunoSEQ multiplex PCR; TCRdb's copy keeps in-frame clones and lacks some. The sample has approximately 1.5 million clones; under 99% are singletons. Material: naive CD4+ T cells sorted from blood. Subset described: CD45RA+ positively selected. These receptors all stem from a man aged 25 to 40 in good health.

This sequence joins TRBV6-5 and TRBJ1-4, with D unresolved. Germline V gene lookup returns CDR1 MNHEY and CDR2 SVGAGI. The CDR3 consists of 13 residues. Between the trimmed V and J ends, which lost 6 bases and 8 bases, there was a span of 13 bases. The chain's CDR3 is CASRRTLREKLFF. CDR3 DNA: TGTGCCAGCAGACGGACGCTACGGGAAAAACTGTTTTTT.

The CDR3 here is CASSMDREYGYTF. DNA of the CDR3: TGCGCCAGCAGCATGGACAGGGAATATGGCTACACCTTC. The chain has TRBV5-1 and TRBJ1-2, with 8 bases that match TRBD1. The V gene end was trimmed by 4 bases and the J gene end by 5 bases; junction bases not matched to a gene: 4. This CDR3 comprises 13 residues. The V gene's germline CDR1 is SGHRS and CDR2 YFSETQ. Drawing the rest from reference TRBV5-1 and TRBJ1-2, the complete variable domain is KAGVTQTPRYLIKTRGQQVTLSCSPISGHRSVSWYQQTPGQGLQFLFEYFSETQRNKGNFPGRFSGRQFSNSRSEMNVSTLELGDSALYLCASSMDREYGYTFGSGTRLTVV.

The V call is TRBV5-4, the J call TRBJ2-3; 13 nucleotides match TRBD2. Per the germline V gene, CDR1 is SGHNT and CDR2 is YYREEE (reference sequence). The CDR3 sequence is 17 residues long. The V gene end was trimmed by 4 bases and the J gene end by 2 bases; junction bases not matched to a gene: 7. The CDR3 is CASSRGLAGVNTDTQYF. Written as DNA, the CDR3 is TGTGCCAGCAGCCGTGGACTAGCGGGAGTAAACACAGATACGCAGTATTTT.

J is TRBJ2-7 and V is TRBV28; 13 bases line up with TRBD2. The germline V gene encodes CDR1 MDHEN and CDR2 SYDVKM. The CDR3 runs to 16 residues. Germline trimming cut 5 bases from V and 3 bases from J; bases unmatched to any gene: 7. As DNA, the CDR3 is TGTGCCAGCAGTCCCTCCGGGACTAGCGGGGTCTACGAGCAGTACTTC. Translation: CASSPSGTSGVYEQYF.

Regarding this clone: At the DNA level, this CDR3 is encoded by other sequences in the same sample as well. V is TRBV7-2 and J is TRBJ1-3; D not certain. Germline CDR1 is SGHTA and CDR2 is FQGNSA. The CDR3 spans 15 residues. V was shortened by 3 bases and J by 0 bases, with 9 bases between the two germline ends. This CDR3 reads CASSFLVNSGNTIYF. DNA for the CDR3: TGTGCCAGCAGCTTTCTCGTGAACTCTGGAAACACCATATATTTT.

Written as DNA, the CDR3 is TGTGCCAGCAGCTTGGGTCCCGGGAACACCGGGGAGCTGTTTTTT. Amino acids: CASSLGPGNTGELFF. This sequence joins TRBV5-6 and TRBJ2-2; D unclear. The CDR3 consists of 15 residues. V shed 0 bases and J shed 1 base, with 7 bases lying between them. The germline CDR1 and CDR2 sequences are SGHDT and YYEEEE.

The chain joins TRBV28 to TRBJ1-5, with TRBD1 as a possible D gene (6 bases). The CDR3 contains 14 residues. Germline CDR1 reads MDHEN; CDR2 reads SYDVKM. Between the trimmed V and J ends, which lost 4 bases and 7 bases, there was a span of 14 bases. For the CDR3, the DNA is TGTGCCAGCAGTTCAGGACAGTCGTACCAGCCCCAGCATTTT. The encoded protein is CASSSGQSYQPQHF.

The rearrangement joins TRBV12-5 to TRBJ2-1; the D is unclear. This CDR3 contains 14 residues. Trimming took 1 base from V and 4 from J, leaving 8 bases between them. Germline loops: CDR1 LGHNT, CDR2 FRNRAP. Here the CDR3 DNA reads TGTGCTAGTGGTTTGGCTGGAGCGTACAATGAGCAGTTCTTC. Amino acids: CASGLAGAYNEQFF.

This chain connects TRBV18 to TRBJ1-5, with D uncertain. CDR3 length equals 15 residues. Germline V gives CDR1 KGHSH, CDR2 LQKENI. Trimming cost V 5 bases and J 0 bases, with 11 bases left between them. The CDR3 region is CASSSRDYSNQPQHF. CDR3 coding DNA: TGTGCCAGCTCATCCAGAGACTATAGCAATCAGCCCCAGCATTTT.